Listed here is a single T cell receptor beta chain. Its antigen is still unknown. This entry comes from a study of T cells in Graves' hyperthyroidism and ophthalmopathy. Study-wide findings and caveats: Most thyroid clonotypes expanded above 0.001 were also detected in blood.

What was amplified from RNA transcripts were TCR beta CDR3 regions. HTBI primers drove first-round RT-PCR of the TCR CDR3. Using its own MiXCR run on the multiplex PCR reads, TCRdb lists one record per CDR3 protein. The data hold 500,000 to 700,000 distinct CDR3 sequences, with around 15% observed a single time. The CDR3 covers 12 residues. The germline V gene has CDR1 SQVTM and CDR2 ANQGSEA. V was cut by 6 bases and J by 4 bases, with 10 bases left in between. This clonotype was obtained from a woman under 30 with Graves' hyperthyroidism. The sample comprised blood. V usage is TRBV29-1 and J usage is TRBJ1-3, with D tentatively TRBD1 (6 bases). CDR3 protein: CSVTGSGNTIYF. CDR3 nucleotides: TGCAGCGTCACAGGGTCGGGAAACACCATATATTTT.